Each of the 30 T cell receptor beta chains below was sequenced from the same sample in a study of cytomegalovirus exposure and HLA in healthy donors. Researchers ran the PCR with 60 Vbeta and 13 Jbeta primers. Method: immunoSEQ multiplex PCR; TCRdb's copy keeps in-frame clones and lacks some. Altogether about 84,000 clones are present, 78% being singletons, with the ten largest covering nearly 2.5%. The specimen sequenced was PBMCs. The source is a male donor in good health and CMV-seropositive.

This chain connects TRBV4-1 to TRBJ1-2; possibly TRBD1 for D (6 bases). Germline CDR1 and CDR2: MGHRA and YSYEKL. V lost 6 bases, J lost 1 base, and 18 bases lay in between. The CDR3 sequence is 16 residues long. CDR3 in DNA: TGCGCCAGCAGACAGGTCGGTAGGGGGAGTAACTATGGCTACACCTTC. It specifies CASRQVGRGSNYGYTF.

Only one count was recorded for this clone. The J gene is TRBJ2-1, the V gene TRBV29-1; 7 nucleotides match TRBD2. The V and J ends lost 5 bases and 5 bases, in that order; junction bases with no gene match: 6. Per germline, CDR1 SQVTM and CDR2 ANQGSEA. The CDR3 contains 13 residues. As DNA, the CDR3 is TGCAGCGTTCAGGAGCGGGAACACAATGAGCAGTTCTTC. This translates into CSVQEREHNEQFF.

The V and J genes are TRBV4-1 and TRBJ2-5; perhaps TRBD2 as D (5 bases). This CDR3 contains 14 residues. Germline-derived CDR1 and CDR2 are MGHRA and YSYEKL. Between the trimmed V and J ends, which lost 1 base and 3 bases, there was a span of 9 bases. CDR3 loop: CASSQGAGEETQYF. The CDR3 DNA is TGCGCCAGCAGCCAAGGAGCCGGGGAAGAGACCCAGTACTTC.

V gene TRBV7-2 combines with J gene TRBJ2-7; 9 bases align to TRBD2. The ends lost 0 bases at V and 3 bases at J; junction bases unmatched: 6. Germline V gene lookup returns CDR1 SGHTA and CDR2 FQGNSA. CDR3 length: 16 residues. The CDR3 DNA sequence: TGTGCCAGCAGCTTAGCAGGTAGCGGGGGCAACTACGAGCAGTACTTC. Translation gives CASSLAGSGGNYEQYF.

V is TRBV2 and J is TRBJ2-1; D uncertain. Germline-derived CDR1 and CDR2 are SNHLY and FYNNEI. The CDR3 has 14 amino acids. The ends were cut back, 2 bases at V and 4 bases at J, with 9 bases in the middle. Here the CDR3 reads CASSESAAYNEQFF. The CDR3 coding sequence is TGTGCCAGCAGTGAAAGCGCAGCTTACAATGAGCAGTTCTTC.

This chain joins TRBV6-1 and TRBJ2-7; D is undetermined. Germline lookup yields CDR1 MNHNS and CDR2 SASEGT. There are 11 residues in the CDR3. Trimming took 6 bases from V and 6 from J, leaving 9 bases between them. Written as DNA, the CDR3 is TGTGCCAGCAGCCCTTTTCGCGAGCAGTACTTC. Translated, it gives CASSPFREQYF.

This chain connects TRBV10-1 to TRBJ2-1; 12 bases fit TRBD1. The CDR3 is 16 amino acids. From germline, CDR1 is WNHNN and CDR2 SYGVQD (reference sequence). The trim removed 3 bases at V and 7 bases at J, leaving 7 bases unmatched. The CDR3: CASSERDRGRVNEQFF. The CDR3 DNA sequence: TGCGCCAGCAGTGAAAGGGACAGGGGGCGAGTTAATGAGCAGTTCTTC.

The chain combines TRBV5-4 with TRBJ2-7; a possible D gene is TRBD1 (6 bases). Trimming cost V 4 bases and J 7 bases, with 15 bases left between them. Germline CDR1 reads SGHNT; CDR2 reads YYREEE (reference sequence). The CDR3 loop spans 13 amino acids. CDR3 nucleotides: TGTGCCAGCAGCACGCGACAGGTAGGGGAGCAGTACTTC. Translated, it gives CASSTRQVGEQYF.

This chain connects TRBV5-6 to TRBJ2-7; 11 nucleotides agree with TRBD2. Germline lookup yields CDR1 SGHDT and CDR2 YYEEEE. With 2 bases clipped from V and 5 bases from J, the junction kept 3 bases outside the gene matches. The CDR3 has 14 residues. The CDR3 region has the DNA TGTGCCAGCAGCTTACTAGCGGGAGTTGACGAGCAGTACTTC. This gives the protein CASSLLAGVDEQYF.

The chain links TRBV2 to TRBJ1-2; no clear D gene. Germline V CDR1 and CDR2: SNHLY, FYNNEI. The CDR3 covers 13 residues. V was shortened by 4 bases and J by 3 bases, with 9 bases between the two germline ends. CDR3 sequence reads: CASSGQSDYGYTF. The CDR3 region has the DNA TGTGCCAGCAGTGGACAATCCGACTATGGCTACACCTTC. The full variable domain, its missing parts supplied by reference TRBV2 and TRBJ1-2, is EPEVTQTPSHQVTQMGQEVILRCVPISNHLYFYWYRQILGQKVEFLVSFYNNEISEKSEIFDDQFSVERPDGSNFTLKIRSTKLEDSAMYFCASSGQSDYGYTFGSGTRLTVV.

This clone was counted once. This chain joins TRBV7-8 and TRBJ2-2; 9 nucleotides agree with TRBD2. Germline V gene data show CDR1 as SGHVS and CDR2 as FQNEAQ. The length of the CDR3 is 15 residues. V lost 4 bases, J lost 6 bases, and 6 bases stayed unmatched. The CDR3 is CASSWGGRAPGELFF. The CDR3 DNA reads TGTGCCAGCAGCTGGGGCGGGAGGGCCCCCGGGGAGCTGTTTTTT.

The J gene is TRBJ2-2, the V gene TRBV11-3; weak D call: TRBD1 (6 bases). The V gene lost 0 bases and the J gene lost 1 base, with 9 bases spanning the gap. Germline V gene data show CDR1 as SGHNT and CDR2 as YENEEA. The CDR3 is 16 residues long. The CDR3 DNA reads TGTGCCAGCAGCTTAGAGTTACAGGGGAACACCGGGGAGCTGTTTTTT. Translating it yields CASSLELQGNTGELFF.

Of note for this clone: Other DNA sequences in this specimen translate into the identical CDR3. V is TRBV6-1 and J is TRBJ2-7; no firm D call. The germline CDR1 and CDR2 sequences are MNHNS and SASEGT. This CDR3 comprises 11 residues. Trimming left V 6 bases short and J 2 bases short, with 5 bases between. The CDR3 sequence is CASRETYEQYF. CDR3 DNA: TGTGCCAGCAGGGAGACCTACGAGCAGTACTTC.

The gene calls are TRBV7-2 and TRBJ1-1; D is possibly TRBD1 (5 bases). There are 14 residues in the CDR3. CDR1 SGHTA and CDR2 FQGNSA come from the germline V gene. V was cut by 5 bases and J by 2 bases, with 12 bases left in between. The CDR3 region has the DNA TGTGCCAGCAGCGGACACCAAGTCAACACTGAAGCTTTCTTT. It is translated as CASSGHQVNTEAFF.

The CDR3 reads CASTLDTAGYTF. DNA for the CDR3: TGTGCCAGCACTTTGGACACGGCTGGCTACACCTTC. The rearrangement links TRBV2 to TRBJ1-2; D might be TRBD1 (5 bases). The CDR3 runs to 12 residues. Germline V gene sequence: CDR1 SNHLY, CDR2 FYNNEI. The V end was cut by 7 bases, the J end by 7 bases, with 13 bases between.

The J gene is TRBJ2-1, the V gene TRBV18, with D possibly TRBD1 on 6 matching bases. The germline V gene has CDR1 KGHSH and CDR2 LQKENI. The CDR3 has 16 residues. The V end lost 2 bases, the J end lost 8 bases, and 19 bases lay between the germline ends. CDR3 DNA sequence: TGTGCCAGCTCACCATTGGGGGCAGGATCCGGCGATGAGCAGTTCTTC. It is translated as CASSPLGAGSGDEQFF.

A word on this clone: Other DNA variants within this sample encode the same CDR3. This sequence joins TRBV5-1 and TRBJ2-5; D is ambiguous. V lost 2 bases, J lost 3 bases, and 2 bases lay in between. The germline gives CDR1 SGHRS, CDR2 YFSETQ. This CDR3 has 11 amino acids. This CDR3 reads CASSFKETQYF. CDR3 DNA sequence: TGCGCCAGCAGCTTCAAAGAGACCCAGTACTTC.

The chain is built from TRBV10-3 and TRBJ2-1; TRBD2 matches at 10 bases. Germline V gene data show CDR1 as ENHRY and CDR2 as SYGVKD. V was clipped by 10 bases and J by 6 bases; unmatched bases: 9. This CDR3 is built from 14 residues. The CDR3 region is CATLKLAGVNEQFF. CDR3 DNA: TGTGCCACCCTAAAGCTAGCGGGAGTCAATGAGCAGTTCTTC.

This sequence joins TRBV29-1 and TRBJ2-1; TRBD1 is a possible D gene (5 bases). The CDR3 sequence is 14 residues long. Germline CDR1 and CDR2: SQVTM and ANQGSEA. The CDR3 DNA follows: TGCAGAGTAGCTGTAGGGGCAGGGTGGAATGAGCAGTTCTTC. Its translation is CRVAVGAGWNEQFF.

The chain is built from TRBV9 and TRBJ2-2; 11 positions match TRBD1. V lost 3 bases to trimming and J lost 5 bases; unmatched junction nucleotides: 9. Per the germline V gene, CDR1 is SGDLS and CDR2 is YYNGEE. The CDR3 is 17 amino acids. This CDR3 reads CASSGDRGTFRTGELFF. DNA for the CDR3: TGTGCCAGCAGCGGGGACAGGGGGACTTTCAGGACCGGGGAGCTGTTTTTT. Drawing the rest from reference TRBV9 and TRBJ2-2, the complete variable domain is DSGVTQTPKHLITATGQRVTLRCSPRSGDLSVYWYQQSLDQGLQFLIQYYNGEERAKGNILERFSAQQFPDLHSELNLSSLELGDSALYFCASSGDRGTFRTGELFFGEGSRLTVL.

This clone occurred once. The chain combines TRBV7-6 with TRBJ2-7; 9 positions match TRBD1. From germline, CDR1 is SGHVS and CDR2 FNYEAQ. V shed 6 bases and J 0 bases; nucleotides not matched to a gene: 6. The CDR3 extends over 15 amino acids. The DNA of the CDR3 is TGTGCCAGCAGTAGGGGACAGGGAGCCTCCTACGAGCAGTACTTC. Amino acids: CASSRGQGASYEQYF.

The chain combines TRBV7-9 with TRBJ2-5; D possibly corresponds to TRBD2 (6 bases). Germline V lookup: CDR1 SEHNR, CDR2 FQNEAQ (reference sequence). There are 13 residues in the CDR3. With 3 bases removed from V and 5 bases from J, the gap between germline ends came to 10 bases. The CDR3 DNA is TGTGCCAGCAGCTTTGGTGGGGGGGAGACCCAGTACTTC. Translated, it gives CASSFGGGETQYF. The full variable domain, with the rest looked up from reference TRBV7-9 and TRBJ2-5, is DTGVSQNPRHKITKRGQNVTFRCDPISEHNRLYWYRQTLGQGPEFLTYFQNEAQLEKSRLLSDRFSAERPKGSFSTLEIQRTEQGDSAMYLCASSFGGGETQYFGPGTRLLVL.

In the case of this clone: Other DNA sequences in the same sample also yield this CDR3. This chain links TRBV4-2 with TRBJ2-1; TRBD2 aligns across 7 bases. Germline V gene sequence: CDR1 LGHNA, CDR2 YNFKEQ. Trimming took 0 bases from V and 0 from J; bases not matched to a gene: 2. CDR3 size: 16 residues. The CDR3 DNA sequence: TGTGCCAGCAGCCAAGAGTTAGCGGGCTCCTACAATGAGCAGTTCTTC. Translating gives CASSQELAGSYNEQFF.

The chain has TRBV6-5 and TRBJ2-5, with TRBD2 matching 12 bases. From germline, CDR1 is MNHEY and CDR2 SVGAGI. The ends lost 5 bases at V and 3 bases at J; junction bases unmatched: 4. The CDR3 loop spans 15 amino acids. In nucleotides, the CDR3 is TGTGCCAGCAGTAAGCTAGCGGGAGGGGAAGAGACCCAGTACTTC. Amino acids: CASSKLAGGEETQYF.

J is TRBJ1-1 and V is TRBV28, with D uncertain. Trimming took off 5 bases at V and 11 bases at J, with 15 bases between the two ends. CDR1 MDHEN and CDR2 SYDVKM come from the germline V gene. The CDR3 is 12 residues long. CDR3 region: CASSQEGARAFF. The CDR3 DNA follows: TGTGCCAGCAGTCAAGAGGGAGCCCGGGCTTTCTTT.

Remarks on this clone: The junction departs from germline at one end; a sequencing error may be responsible. V gene TRBV18 combines with J gene TRBJ2-3; possibly TRBD2 for D (6 bases). The CDR3 is 16 amino acids. CDR1 is KGHSH, CDR2 LQKENI, per germline. CDR3 sequence reads: CASSPDSGSSTDAQYF. CDR3 DNA: TGTGCCAGCTCTCCAGATAGCGGTTCTAGCACAGATGCGCAGTATTTT. The full variable domain, rest sourced from reference TRBV18 and TRBJ2-3, is NAGVMQNPRHLVRRRGQEARLRCSPMKGHSHVYWYRQLPEEGLKFMVYLQKENIIDESGMPKERFSAEFPKEGPSILRIQQVVRGDSAAYFCASSPDSGSSTDAQYFGPGTRLTVL.

The CDR3 DNA is TGTGCCAGCAGCTTAGCGCGCCTGTCCGTAGCTTTCTTT. This codes for CASSLARLSVAFF. The chain joins TRBV7-9 to TRBJ1-1; D is unresolved. The CDR3 is 13 residues long. Looked up from germline, CDR1 is SEHNR and CDR2 is FQNEAQ (reference sequence). With 0 bases removed from V and 10 bases from J, the gap between germline ends came to 12 bases.

The chain is built from TRBV28 and TRBJ2-7, with unresolved D. The germline V and J ends were trimmed by 2 bases and 7 bases, with 15 bases remaining between them. Germline CDR1 is MDHEN and CDR2 is SYDVKM. The CDR3 is 14 amino acids. The CDR3 region is CASSLDPRGWEQYF. CDR3 nucleotides: TGTGCCAGCAGTTTAGACCCCCGAGGTTGGGAGCAGTACTTC.

The rearrangement joins TRBV18 to TRBJ1-2; D might be TRBD1 (5 bases). The germline V gene encodes CDR1 KGHSH and CDR2 LQKENI. CDR3 size: 14 residues. V was pared by 2 bases and J by 8 bases, with 15 bases between. The CDR3 DNA follows: TGTGCCAGCTCACCATTGACAGTAGCTGGGGGCTACACCTTC. This translates into CASSPLTVAGGYTF.

The chain couples TRBV7-2 to TRBJ2-3; D is unclear. V lost 4 bases to trimming and J lost 4 bases, with 18 bases between them. Per the germline V gene, CDR1 is SGHTA and CDR2 is FQGNSA. The CDR3 is 16 residues long. CDR3 bases: TGTGCCAGCAGCTCGAATGCTAAAAGTTCCGCAGATACGCAGTATTTT. Translating gives CASSSNAKSSADTQYF.